A single sample gave rise to the 16 T cell receptor beta chains below, sequenced in a study of CD8+CD57+ T cells in acquired aplastic anemia (dated 2018 in TCRdb). The reads were generated on an Illumina HiSeq 2000. Genomic DNA served as template for TCR beta VDJ combination and CDR3 sequence profiling. TCRdb reprocessing: public reads trimmed at Q25 with fastp, clones called with MiXCR, in-frame beta chains kept. Rows are unified per CDR3 protein, each entry keeping the most common DNA and genes. The sample includes some 140,000 distinct CDR3 sequences, with roughly 54% observed a single time. Roughly 12% of the sample rests with the top ten. Expansion of CD8+CD57+ cells had been shown by flow cytometry in the patients chosen for sequencing. Sequenced sample: sorted CD4+, CD8+, or CD8+CD57+ T cells (not recorded which) from PBMCs. The origin of the receptors is a human donor with aplastic anemia.

This chain connects TRBV20-1 to TRBJ2-2; D perhaps matches TRBD2 (7 bases). This CDR3 comprises 12 residues. The ends were cut back, 7 bases at V and 6 bases at J, with 12 bases in the middle. Germline-derived CDR1 and CDR2 are DFQATT and SNEGSKA (reference sequence). The CDR3, as DNA: TGCAGTGGAAAGGGGGGGGCCGGGGAGCTGTTTTTT. Protein: CSGKGGAGELFF.

This sequence joins TRBV19 and TRBJ2-2; D unclear. The length of the CDR3 is 10 residues. V dropped 8 bases and J dropped 8 bases, with 6 bases sitting between them. Germline V gene sequence: CDR1 LNHDA, CDR2 SQIVND (reference sequence). CDR3 sequence (DNA): TGTGCCAGTCGGCAGGGGGAGCTGTTTTTT. Translated, it gives CASRQGELFF.

This rearrangement joins TRBV15 to TRBJ2-5; tentatively, D is TRBD1 or TRBD2 (6 bases each). Germline assignment: CDR1 LNHNV and CDR2 YYDKDF (reference sequence). Deletions cut 3 bases from V and 4 bases from J, with 18 bases between. The CDR3 runs 16 residues. Written as DNA, the CDR3 is TGTGCCACCAGCAGTGCCGAGGGGGGCCCGGGAGAGACCCAGTACTTC. This gives the protein CATSSAEGGPGETQYF.

J is TRBJ1-1 and V is TRBV7-6; D not resolved. The CDR3 has 14 amino acids. V lost 0 bases and J lost 6, with 11 bases in between. Looked up from germline, CDR1 is SGHVS and CDR2 is FNYEAQ. The CDR3 protein is CASSLAAGRPEAFF. In nucleotides, the CDR3 is TGTGCCAGCAGCTTAGCTGCCGGCCGGCCTGAAGCTTTCTTT.

In its sample, this clonotype was seen many times. V and J are TRBV3-1 and TRBJ2-2, with D perhaps TRBD1 (6 bases). The germline CDR1 and CDR2 sequences are LGHDT and YNNKEL (reference sequence). The CDR3 is made up of 16 amino acids. V lost 3 bases, J lost 0 bases, and 11 bases lay in between. CDR3: CASSQPGQSNTGELFF. The DNA for the CDR3 is TGTGCCAGCAGCCAGCCGGGACAATCGAACACCGGGGAGCTGTTTTTT. The complete variable domain, with remaining parts taken from reference TRBV3-1 and TRBJ2-2, reads DTAVSQTPKYLVTQMGNDKSIKCEQNLGHDTMYWYKQDSKKFLKIMFSYNNKELIINETVPNRFSPKSPDKAHLNLHINSLELGDSAVYFCASSQPGQSNTGELFFGEGSRLTVL.

Here the CDR3 DNA reads TGTGCCACAAGACCGGACTCGGCTTACTACGAGCAGTACTTC. Protein sequence: CATRPDSAYYEQYF. The chain uses TRBV19 and TRBJ2-7; D perhaps matches TRBD2 (5 bases). Deletions cut 10 bases from V and 3 bases from J, with 19 bases between. This CDR3 is built from 14 residues. CDR1 and CDR2 from the germline V gene are LNHDA and SQIVND (reference sequence).

This chain joins TRBV29-1 and TRBJ2-7; a weak D match, TRBD2 (5 bases). V was pared by 5 bases and J by 3 bases, with 8 bases between. Germline CDR1 and CDR2: SQVTM and ANQGSEA. This CDR3 spans 11 amino acids. CDR3 sequence reads: CSVFEGYEQYF. CDR3 nucleotide sequence: TGCAGCGTTTTTGAGGGCTACGAGCAGTACTTC.

This clonotype was seen a few times. The J gene is TRBJ1-5, the V gene TRBV2, with 9 bases that match TRBD1. Germline trimming cut 1 base from V and 6 bases from J; bases unmatched to any gene: 4. The CDR3 has 15 residues. Germline V gives CDR1 SNHLY, CDR2 FYNNEI. Here the CDR3 reads CASSEGQGGGQPQHF. The CDR3 bases are TGTGCCAGCAGTGAAGGACAGGGGGGAGGTCAGCCCCAGCATTTT.

This clonotype was seen many times. The chain carries TRBV19 and TRBJ1-5, with D possibly being TRBD1 (5 bases). Germline CDR1 and CDR2: LNHDA and SQIVND (reference sequence). The CDR3 totals 13 residues. The V end lost 0 bases, the J end lost 7 bases, and 7 bases lay between the germline ends. In DNA form, the CDR3 reads TGTGCCAGTAGTATAGAGGGGCGGCAGCCCCAGCATTTT. It is translated as CASSIEGRQPQHF.

In DNA form, the CDR3 reads TGCAGTGTCCCGAACCTCTGGCGGGGATCCTACGAGCAGTACTTC. Translation: CSVPNLWRGSYEQYF. The gene calls are TRBV20-1 and TRBJ2-7, with TRBD2 as a possible D gene (6 bases). Between the trimmed V and J ends, which lost 7 bases and 1 base, there was a span of 20 bases. Germline V gene lookup returns CDR1 DFQATT and CDR2 SNEGSKA (reference sequence). There are 15 residues in the CDR3.

The V gene is TRBV28, the J gene TRBJ2-7; D gene ambiguous. The V and J ends lost 3 bases and 6 bases respectively, with 6 bases between them. Per the germline V gene, CDR1 is MDHEN and CDR2 is SYDVKM. The CDR3 length is 11 residues. CDR3 bases: TGTGCCAGCAGTTTTCGCCTCGAGCAGTACTTC. Translated: CASSFRLEQYF. The complete variable domain, with remaining parts taken from reference TRBV28 and TRBJ2-7, reads DVKVTQSSRYLVKRTGEKVFLECVQDMDHENMFWYRQDPGLGLRLIYFSYDVKMKEKGDIPEGYSVSREKKERFSLILESASTNQTSMYLCASSFRLEQYFGPGTRLTVT.

This clonotype was seen repeatedly, ten times or more. This rearrangement joins TRBV4-1 to TRBJ2-7, with 10 bases lining up with TRBD1. Germline V gives CDR1 MGHRA, CDR2 YSYEKL. This CDR3 spans 15 amino acids. The V gene end was trimmed by 1 base and the J gene end by 4 bases; junction bases not matched to a gene: 4. The chain's CDR3 is CASSQGPGQGYEQYF. The CDR3 bases are TGCGCCAGCAGCCAAGGTCCGGGACAGGGGTACGAGCAGTACTTC.

Points on this clonotype: A much larger clone differs by one base, so this may be a read error. V usage is TRBV7-9 and J usage is TRBJ1-2, with TRBD1 as a possible D gene (6 bases). The CDR3 is 15 amino acids. Per germline, CDR1 SEHNR and CDR2 FQNEAQ (reference sequence). V was pared by 5 bases and J by 4 bases, with 17 bases between. The CDR3 is CASSPVRGGPYGYTF. Here the CDR3 DNA reads TGTGCCAGCAGCCCCGTAAGGGGGGGGCCCTATGGCTACACCTTC.

This clonotype has ten or more counts. This chain connects TRBV14 to TRBJ1-1; perhaps TRBD1 as D (6 bases). V lost 3 bases and J lost 4, with 9 bases in between. CDR3 length: 13 amino acids. The V gene's germline CDR1 is SGHDN and CDR2 FVKESK. CDR3 sequence: CASSHQGFTEAFF. For the CDR3, the DNA is TGTGCCAGCAGCCATCAGGGGTTCACTGAAGCTTTCTTT. Complete variable domain (other parts from reference TRBV14 and TRBJ1-1): EAGVTQFPSHSVIEKGQTVTLRCDPISGHDNLYWYRRVMGKEIKFLLHFVKESKQDESGMPNNRFLAERTGGTYSTLKVQPAELEDSGVYFCASSHQGFTEAFFGQGTRLTVV.

This clonotype was observed once. The V gene is TRBV19, the J gene TRBJ1-2; possibly TRBD1 for D (6 bases). V gave up 3 bases and J gave up 7 bases, with 9 bases separating them. CDR3 length equals 12 residues. Germline V gives CDR1 LNHDA, CDR2 SQIVND (reference sequence). The DNA of the CDR3 is TGTGCCAGTAGTATGAGGACAGTTGGCTACACCTTC. This sequence encodes CASSMRTVGYTF.

The gene calls are TRBV7-6 and TRBJ1-1; 11 nucleotides line up with TRBD1. Germline V gives CDR1 SGHVS, CDR2 FNYEAQ. The CDR3 covers 16 residues. Unmatched junction bases numbered 3, after V lost 2 bases and J lost 1 base. CDR3 bases: TGTGCCAGCAGCTTAACTGGACAGGGGGCGAACACTGAAGCTTTCTTT. The encoded protein is CASSLTGQGANTEAFF.